What follows describes a single T cell receptor beta chain. Some clones are missing from TCRdb's copy, which holds only in-frame ones; the method was immunoSEQ multiplex PCR. Of approximately 120,000 clones in the sample, more than 75% were seen once. The sample is drawn from a study of PD-L1 blockade in urothelial cancer. Study-level information: Once treatment had started, blood was analyzed at 3 weeks (second dose) and again at 6 weeks. A median of approximately 140,000 T cells was found in the blood samples.

Time point specified: peripheral blood 6 weeks after treatment start. Disease in patients was locally advanced or metastatic urothelial carcinoma. Germline V gene data show CDR1 as SGHTA and CDR2 as FQGNSA. J gave up 8 bases and V 1 base, and 7 bases lay outside the gene matches. This CDR3 has 14 residues. This specimen consisted of PBMCs, obtained around atezolizumab (anti-PD-L1) treatment. The chain employs TRBV7-2 and TRBJ1-2, with TRBD1 matching 7 bases. This TCR came from a man over 45 with urothelial cancer. CDR3: CASSLEGGAGGYTF. CDR3 DNA: TGTGCCAGCAGCTTAGAAGGGGGCGCGGGGGGCTACACCTTC.